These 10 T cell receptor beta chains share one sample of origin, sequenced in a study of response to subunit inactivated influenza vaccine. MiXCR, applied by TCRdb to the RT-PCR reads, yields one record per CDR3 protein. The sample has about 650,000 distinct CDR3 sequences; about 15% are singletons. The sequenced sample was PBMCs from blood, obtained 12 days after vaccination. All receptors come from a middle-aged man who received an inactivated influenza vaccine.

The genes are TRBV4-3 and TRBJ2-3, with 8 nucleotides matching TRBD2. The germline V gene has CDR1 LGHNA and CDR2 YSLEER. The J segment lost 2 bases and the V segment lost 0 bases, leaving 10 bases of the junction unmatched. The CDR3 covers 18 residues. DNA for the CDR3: TGCGCCAGCAGCCAAGATAAACCTAGCGGGCTCTACACAGATACGCAGTATTTT. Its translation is CASSQDKPSGLYTDTQYF.

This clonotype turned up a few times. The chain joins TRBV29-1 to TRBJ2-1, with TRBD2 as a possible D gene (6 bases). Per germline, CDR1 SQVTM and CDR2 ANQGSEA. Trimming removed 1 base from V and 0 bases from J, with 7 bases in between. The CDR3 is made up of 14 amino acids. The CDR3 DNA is TGCAGCGTTGAAGGCGGGACCTCCTACAATGAGCAGTTCTTC. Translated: CSVEGGTSYNEQFF.

CDR3 sequence: CASSQGSGVGTFLSPLHF. The CDR3 DNA reads TGTGCCAGCAGCCAAGGGTCCGGGGTAGGGACATTTTTATCACCCCTCCACTTT. J is TRBJ1-6 and V is TRBV3-1; TRBD1 might be the D (6 bases). The V and J ends lost 1 base and 10 bases respectively, with 23 bases between them. The germline gives CDR1 LGHDT, CDR2 YNNKEL (reference sequence). CDR3 length: 18 amino acids.

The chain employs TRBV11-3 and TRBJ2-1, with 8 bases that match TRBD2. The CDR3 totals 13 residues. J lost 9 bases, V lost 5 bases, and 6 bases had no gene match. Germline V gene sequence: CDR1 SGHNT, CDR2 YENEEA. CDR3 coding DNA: TGTGCCAGCAGCCGGGGGGGACGTTTTGAGCAGTTCTTC. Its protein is CASSRGGRFEQFF.

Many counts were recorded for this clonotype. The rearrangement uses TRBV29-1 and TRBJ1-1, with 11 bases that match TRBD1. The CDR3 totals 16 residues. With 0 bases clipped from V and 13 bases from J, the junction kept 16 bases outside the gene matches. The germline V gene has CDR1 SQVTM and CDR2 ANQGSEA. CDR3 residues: CSVEDTRGQGGSLLFF. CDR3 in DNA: TGCAGCGTTGAAGATACGAGGGGACAGGGGGGATCCCTCCTTTTCTTT.

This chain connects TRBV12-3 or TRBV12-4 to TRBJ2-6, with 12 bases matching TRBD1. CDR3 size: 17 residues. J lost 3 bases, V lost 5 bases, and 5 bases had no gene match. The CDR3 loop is CASSHRDRGLGANVLTF. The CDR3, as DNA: TGTGCCAGCAGTCACCGGGACAGGGGGCTTGGGGCCAACGTCCTGACTTTC.

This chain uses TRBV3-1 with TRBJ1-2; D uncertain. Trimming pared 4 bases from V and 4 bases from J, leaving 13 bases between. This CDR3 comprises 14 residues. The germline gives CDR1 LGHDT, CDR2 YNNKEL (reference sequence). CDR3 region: CASSPQRISYGYTF. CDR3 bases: TGTGCCAGCAGCCCCCAACGGATTAGCTATGGCTACACCTTC.

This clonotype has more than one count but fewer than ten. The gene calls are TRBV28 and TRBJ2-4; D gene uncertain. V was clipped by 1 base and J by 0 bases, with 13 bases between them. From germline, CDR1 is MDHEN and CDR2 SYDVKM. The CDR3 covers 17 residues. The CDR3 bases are TGTGCCAGCAGTTTATCCGGTGGACGGATAGCCAAAAACATTCAGTACTTC. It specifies CASSLSGGRIAKNIQYF. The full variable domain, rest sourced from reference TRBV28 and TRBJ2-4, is DVKVTQSSRYLVKRTGEKVFLECVQDMDHENMFWYRQDPGLGLRLIYFSYDVKMKEKGDIPEGYSVSREKKERFSLILESASTNQTSMYLCASSLSGGRIAKNIQYFGAGTRLSVL.

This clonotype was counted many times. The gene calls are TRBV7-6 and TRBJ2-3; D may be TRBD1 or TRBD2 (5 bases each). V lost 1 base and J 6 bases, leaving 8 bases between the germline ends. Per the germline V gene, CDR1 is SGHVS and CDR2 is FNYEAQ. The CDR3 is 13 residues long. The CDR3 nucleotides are TGTGCCAGCAGCTTAGGAGGGGAGGATACGCAGTATTTT. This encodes CASSLGGEDTQYF. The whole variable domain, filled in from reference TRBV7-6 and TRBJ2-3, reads GAGVSQSPRYKVTKRGQDVALRCDPISGHVSLYWYRQALGQGPEFLTYFNYEAQQDKSGLPNDRFSAERPEGSISTLTIQRTEQRDSAMYRCASSLGGEDTQYFGPGTRLTVL.

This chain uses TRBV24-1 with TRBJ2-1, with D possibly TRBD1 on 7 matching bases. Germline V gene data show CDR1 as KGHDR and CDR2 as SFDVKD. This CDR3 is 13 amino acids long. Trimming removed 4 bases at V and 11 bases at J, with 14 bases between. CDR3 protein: CATSDSTGRKQFF. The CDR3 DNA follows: TGTGCCACCAGTGACTCGACAGGGAGGAAGCAGTTCTTC.